This T cell receptor (beta chain) was identified in a study of OX40 agonist ivuxolimab in advanced cancers. Study in general: In this cohort, patients received ivuxolimab, an agonistic anti-OX40 (CD134) antibody. Study-level results: Partial responders dosed at 0.1-3.0 mg/kg displayed clonal expansion ranking among the lowest.

As regards this clone: As yet, its antigen is unknown.

The protocol was immunoSEQ multiplex PCR, while the TCRdb copy is restricted to in-frame clones and leaves out a portion. The sample includes about 40,000 clones, roughly 81% seen only once; the top ten take around 16%. The TCR was taken from an adult with an advanced solid tumor such as melanoma, head and neck, liver or kidney cancer. The sample was CD4+ or CD8+ T cells sorted from blood, taken in a trial of the OX40 agonist ivuxolimab.

The CDR3 loop reads CASSYSILAYEQYF. The CDR3 nucleotides read TGTGCCAGCAGTTACTCGATACTAGCTTACGAGCAGTACTTC. The rearrangement uses TRBV6-6 and TRBJ2-7, with a weak D call TRBD2 (6 bases). The germline V gene encodes CDR1 MNHNY and CDR2 SVGAGI (reference sequence). Trimming took 0 bases from V and 4 from J, leaving 10 bases between them. The CDR3 totals 14 residues.